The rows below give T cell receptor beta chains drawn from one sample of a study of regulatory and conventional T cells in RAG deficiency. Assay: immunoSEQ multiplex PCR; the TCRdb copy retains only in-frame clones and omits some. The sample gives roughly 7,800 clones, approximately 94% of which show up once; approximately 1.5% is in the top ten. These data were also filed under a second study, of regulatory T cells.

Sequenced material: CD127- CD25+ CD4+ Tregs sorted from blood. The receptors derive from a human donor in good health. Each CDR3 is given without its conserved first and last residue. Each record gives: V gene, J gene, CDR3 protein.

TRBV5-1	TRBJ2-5	ASSAGRGETQY
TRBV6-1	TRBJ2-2	ASSGQGASNTGELF
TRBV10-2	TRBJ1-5	ASSESRVQPQH
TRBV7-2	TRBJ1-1	ASSLDRGIPEAF
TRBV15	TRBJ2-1	ATSENPGILEQF
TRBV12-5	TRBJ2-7	ASGLVPGVVAGVYEQY
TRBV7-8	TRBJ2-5	ASSLKVVAGHQETQY
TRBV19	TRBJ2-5	ASSIGLRYKGANETQY
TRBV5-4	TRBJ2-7	ASSRQGVYEQH
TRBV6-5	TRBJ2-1	ASSYGLAGVAEQF
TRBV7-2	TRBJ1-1	ASSKGGAGAMNTEAF
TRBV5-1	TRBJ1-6	ASSLYKAGGPDNSPLH
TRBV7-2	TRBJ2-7	ASSLVRQGLYYEQY
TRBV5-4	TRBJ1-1	ASSLPHRDTEAF
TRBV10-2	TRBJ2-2	ASSEFEVNGELF
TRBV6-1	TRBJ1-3	ASRYSGFSGNTIY
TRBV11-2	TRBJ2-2	ASSSTGNTGELF
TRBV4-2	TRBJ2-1	ASSQLGQARSYNEQF
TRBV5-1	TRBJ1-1	ASSTGQVVAAEAF
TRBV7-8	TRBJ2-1	ASSRQGGSYNEQF
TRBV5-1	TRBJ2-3	ASSLAASGGDGVTQY
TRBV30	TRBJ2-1	AWTGRGGLYNEQF
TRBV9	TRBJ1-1	ASSPRREINTEAF
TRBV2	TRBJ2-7	ASRENGWEQY
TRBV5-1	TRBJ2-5	ASSLASETQY
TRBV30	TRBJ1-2	AWNLQGAWGYT